This T cell receptor (beta chain) appears in the sequencing data of a study of cytomegalovirus exposure and HLA in healthy donors. Study background: Per a later analysis, the roughly 640 first-cohort and fewer than 150 validation repertoires shared one platform.

The protocol was immunoSEQ multiplex PCR, while the TCRdb copy is restricted to in-frame clones and leaves out a portion. The table includes 300,000 or so clones, roughly 88% detected once. Trimming removed 7 bases at V and 2 bases at J, with 12 bases between. CDR1 is MNHEY and CDR2 is SVGAGI in the germline V gene. There are 13 residues in the CDR3. The clonotype was recovered from a man between 25 and 39 years old in good health and CMV-seronegative. The sample consisted of PBMCs. This sequence joins TRBV6-5 and TRBJ2-7, with a possible D match to TRBD1 (7 bases). In DNA, the CDR3 is TGTGCCAGCACGGGGGACAGCCCCTACGAGCAGTACTTC. Its translation: CASTGDSPYEQYF.